This T cell receptor beta chain was recorded in a study of T cells expressing NK-cell markers. Notes on the study in general: Four donors showed these clonotypes also leading the CD3+CD56-NKG2C+ fraction. Clarity on HCMV specificity was lacking for the expanded NKG2C+ T cell clones.

TCR beta cDNA was generated via 5'RACE template switching incorporating UMIs. TCRdb re-called the 5' RACE reads; every CDR3 protein appears as one record, without DNA. This sample's clone table lists a few hundred thousand distinct CDR3 sequences. To note about this clonotype: What it binds is unknown.

The receptor comes from a man aged 18 to 29 in good health. Sequenced material: blood T cells: a sorted CD56 or NKG2C T cell subset, CD4+ or CD8+ T cells, or bulk PBMC T cells (not recorded which).

CDR3 region: CATATGPGNEQFF. The V gene is TRBV24-1, the J gene TRBJ2-1; TCRdb names TRBD1, which stays unverified in the absence of DNA. The length of the CDR3 is 13 residues. Germline V gene sequence: CDR1 KGHDR, CDR2 SFDVKD.